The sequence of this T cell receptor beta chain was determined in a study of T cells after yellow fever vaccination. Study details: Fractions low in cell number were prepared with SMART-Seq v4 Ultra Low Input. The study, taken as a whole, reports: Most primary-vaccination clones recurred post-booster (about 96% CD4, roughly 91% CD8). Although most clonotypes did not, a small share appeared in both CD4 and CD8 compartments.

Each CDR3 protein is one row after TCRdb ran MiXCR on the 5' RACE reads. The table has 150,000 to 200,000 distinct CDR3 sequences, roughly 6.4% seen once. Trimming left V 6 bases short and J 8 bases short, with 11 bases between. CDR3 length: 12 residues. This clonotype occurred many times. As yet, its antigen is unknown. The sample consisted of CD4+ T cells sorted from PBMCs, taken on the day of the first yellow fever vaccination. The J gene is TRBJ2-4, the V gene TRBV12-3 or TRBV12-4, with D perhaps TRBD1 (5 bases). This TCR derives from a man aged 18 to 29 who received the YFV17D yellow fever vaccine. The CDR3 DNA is TGTGCCAGCAGGGACCAAGGGGACATTCAGTACTTC. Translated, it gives CASRDQGDIQYF.